The 8 T cell receptor beta chains below all came from one sample that was sequenced in a study of blood T cell repertoires in COVID-19. Repertoires were generated with immunoSEQ multiplex PCR, while TCRdb's copy carries only in-frame clones and drops some. This table holds 120,000 or so clones, about 88% found once. Specimen: peripheral blood. The receptors stem from a woman of 80 years or more with acute or convalescent COVID-19.

This clone was found once. The chain links TRBV5-1 to TRBJ1-1, with D possibly TRBD1 on 5 matching bases. Germline CDR1 and CDR2: SGHRS and YFSETQ. The V end was cut by 2 bases, the J end by 2 bases, with 7 bases between. CDR3 length: 13 amino acids. The CDR3 DNA reads as TGCGCCAGCAGCTTAGGGGTTAACACTGAAGCTTTCTTT. Protein sequence: CASSLGVNTEAFF.

The CDR3: CARVPFAGPTSYEQYF. The CDR3 nucleotides read TGTGCCAGGGTGCCCTTTGCGGGACCAACCTCCTACGAGCAGTACTTC. V and J are TRBV7-9 and TRBJ2-7; tentatively, D is TRBD2 (6 bases). The germline V and J ends were trimmed by 9 bases and 0 bases, with 21 bases remaining between them. This CDR3 has 16 residues. The V gene's germline CDR1 is SEHNR and CDR2 FQNEAQ (reference sequence).

The chain's CDR3 is CASSGLAWGEQYF. CDR3 sequence (DNA): TGTGCCAGCAGCGGACTAGCGTGGGGCGAGCAGTACTTC. The chain recombines TRBV9 with TRBJ2-7, with 8 bases fitting TRBD2. This CDR3 has 13 residues. V lost 3 bases and J lost 6; bases outside the gene matches: 5. Germline V gene lookup returns CDR1 SGDLS and CDR2 YYNGEE.

CDR3 coding DNA: TGTGCCAGCACCCACCCGGTCTCCTACAATGAGCAGTTCTTC. Its translation: CASTHPVSYNEQFF. The chain couples TRBV28 to TRBJ2-1; D not certain. CDR1 is MDHEN, CDR2 SYDVKM, per germline. The CDR3 runs 14 residues. V was shortened by 7 bases and J by 0 bases, with 10 bases between the two germline ends. The full variable domain, its missing parts supplied by reference TRBV28 and TRBJ2-1, is DVKVTQSSRYLVKRTGEKVFLECVQDMDHENMFWYRQDPGLGLRLIYFSYDVKMKEKGDIPEGYSVSREKKERFSLILESASTNQTSMYLCASTHPVSYNEQFFGPGTRLTVL.

This chain joins TRBV6-2 or TRBV6-3 and TRBJ2-7; TRBD1 might be the D (5 bases). V gave up 2 bases and J gave up 4 bases, with 9 bases separating them. This CDR3 contains 13 residues. The germline V gene has CDR1 MNHEY and CDR2 SVGEGT. The CDR3 DNA reads as TGTGCCAGCAGTTACGGGGCAACTTACGAGCAGTACTTC. Amino acids: CASSYGATYEQYF.

V and J are TRBV3-1 (or the pseudogene TRBV3-2) and TRBJ2-5; 7 nucleotides match TRBD2. J was trimmed by 5 bases and V by 2 bases; bases with no gene match: 8. The CDR3 covers 15 residues. Looked up from germline, CDR1 is LGHDT and CDR2 is YNNKEL (reference sequence). DNA for the CDR3: TGTGCCAGCAGCCAACTCTCGGGAGGCGAGGAGACCCAGTACTTC. This translates into CASSQLSGGEETQYF.

The chain combines TRBV25-1 with TRBJ2-1; 9 nucleotides agree with TRBD2. CDR1 MGHDK and CDR2 SYGVNS come from the germline V gene. V lost 1 base to trimming and J lost 4 bases; unmatched junction nucleotides: 11. The CDR3 totals 18 residues. DNA for the CDR3: TGTGCCAGCAGTGAATCTGCGGGAGGGCCCCGGATGTACAATGAGCAGTTCTTC. Translated: CASSESAGGPRMYNEQFF.

The chain carries TRBV12-5 and TRBJ1-4, with 9 bases matching TRBD1. This CDR3 comprises 18 residues. The germline gives CDR1 LGHNT, CDR2 FRNRAP. V lost 0 bases to trimming and J lost 2 bases; unmatched junction nucleotides: 7. The CDR3 nucleotides read TGTGCTAGTGGTTTGGTAACAGGGGGCGCTTTTACTAATGAAAAACTGTTTTTT. Amino acids: CASGLVTGGAFTNEKLFF.